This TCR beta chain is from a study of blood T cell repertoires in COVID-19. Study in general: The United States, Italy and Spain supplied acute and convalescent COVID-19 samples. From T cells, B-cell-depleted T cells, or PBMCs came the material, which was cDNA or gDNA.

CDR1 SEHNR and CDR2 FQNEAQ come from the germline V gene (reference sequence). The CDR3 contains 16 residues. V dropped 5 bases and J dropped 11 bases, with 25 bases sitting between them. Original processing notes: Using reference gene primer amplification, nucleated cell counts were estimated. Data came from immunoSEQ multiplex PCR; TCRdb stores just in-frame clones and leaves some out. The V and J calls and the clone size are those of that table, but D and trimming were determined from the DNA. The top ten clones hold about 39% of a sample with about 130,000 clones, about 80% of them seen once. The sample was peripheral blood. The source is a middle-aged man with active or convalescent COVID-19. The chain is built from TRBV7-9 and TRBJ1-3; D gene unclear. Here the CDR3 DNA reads TGTGCCAGCAGCGCGGGAGCCCAAGCCCTCAGAACGCCCATATATTTT. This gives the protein CASSAGAQALRTPIYF.